These 9 T cell receptor beta chains came from one sample sequenced in a study of human T cells and chemical hapten exposure. Time point: healthy volunteer bleed at 6 weeks. Total RNA was isolated from whole blood that had not been fractionated. MiXCR, applied by TCRdb to the RACE reads, yields one record per CDR3 protein. The repertoire has more than 75,000 distinct CDR3 sequences, 8.6% of them found once; the top ten carry 1.5%. What was sequenced was whole blood. Receptor source: a male donor in good health. Some clones in this sample may be carry-over from other donors' samples.

This clonotype was counted a few times. V and J are TRBV29-1 and TRBJ1-1; 9 bases line up with TRBD1. The CDR3 spans 15 residues. With 6 bases clipped from V and 4 bases from J, the junction kept 12 bases outside the gene matches. CDR1 SQVTM and CDR2 ANQGSEA come from the germline V gene. CDR3 amino acids: CSVTGTGRGSTEAFF. CDR3 nucleotides: TGCAGCGTAACCGGGACAGGGAGAGGGAGCACTGAAGCTTTCTTT.

This clonotype showed up just a few times. The chain combines TRBV7-7 with TRBJ2-5; 11 nucleotides align to TRBD2. Germline V gene sequence: CDR1 SSHAT, CDR2 FNYEAQ (reference sequence). CDR3 length: 16 residues. The J segment lost 5 bases and the V segment lost 2 bases, leaving 7 bases of the junction unmatched. Here the CDR3 reads CASSLTSGSAWETQYF. CDR3 in DNA: TGTGCCAGCAGCTTAACTAGCGGGAGCGCGTGGGAGACCCAGTACTTC. Combining the CDR3 with reference TRBV7-7 and TRBJ2-5 gives the whole variable domain GAGVSQSPRYKVTKRGQDVTLRCDPISSHATLYWYQQALGQGPEFLTYFNYEAQPDKSGLPSDRFSAERPEGSISTLTIQRTEQRDSAMYRCASSLTSGSAWETQYFGPGTRLLVL.

This clonotype was detected many times. The chain links TRBV7-7 to TRBJ1-5; D is undetermined. Trimming left V 1 base short and J 4 bases short, with 5 bases between. The CDR3 is 13 residues long. CDR1 and CDR2 from the germline V gene are SSHAT and FNYEAQ (reference sequence). In nucleotides, the CDR3 is TGTGCCAGCAGCTTAGGTGAGAATCAGCCCCAGCATTTT. Translating gives CASSLGENQPQHF. Variable domain in full (rest from reference TRBV7-7 and TRBJ1-5): GAGVSQSPRYKVTKRGQDVTLRCDPISSHATLYWYQQALGQGPEFLTYFNYEAQPDKSGLPSDRFSAERPEGSISTLTIQRTEQRDSAMYRCASSLGENQPQHFGDGTRLSIL.

This clonotype was observed a few times. The chain is built from TRBV7-2 and TRBJ1-2, with D unclear. The CDR3 covers 17 residues. Germline CDR1 and CDR2: SGHTA and FQGNSA. V dropped 0 bases and J dropped 4 bases, with 18 bases sitting between them. The CDR3 DNA reads TGTGCCAGCAGCTTAGCCGAGACCGACGCAATCTCCTATGGCTACACCTTC. Translation: CASSLAETDAISYGYTF.

CDR3 nucleotide sequence: TGCAGCGTTGTCCGACAGGACAATTCCTACGAGCAGTACTTC. Its translation is CSVVRQDNSYEQYF. V and J are TRBV29-1 and TRBJ2-7, with D maybe TRBD1 (6 bases). The V end was cut by 4 bases, the J end by 1 base, with 14 bases between. CDR3 length equals 14 residues. The germline V gene encodes CDR1 SQVTM and CDR2 ANQGSEA.

This clonotype was counted ten times or more. The chain is built from TRBV20-1 and TRBJ2-3, with a weak D call TRBD1 (6 bases). CDR1 is DFQATT and CDR2 is SNEGSKA in the germline V gene (reference sequence). V was cut by 2 bases and J by 0 bases, with 9 bases left in between. The CDR3 has 14 amino acids. Here the CDR3 reads CSARHRVSTDTQYF. CDR3 DNA: TGCAGTGCTAGACACAGGGTCAGCACAGATACGCAGTATTTT.

J is TRBJ2-1 and V is TRBV7-8; D tentatively fits TRBD1 or TRBD2 (5 bases each). Trimming shortened V by 1 base and J by 0 bases, and 13 bases separated the two germline ends. Germline assignment: CDR1 SGHVS and CDR2 FQNEAQ. This CDR3 is 17 amino acids long. The CDR3 DNA is TGTGCCAGCAGCTTAGTCGGTGGGGGAAGCTCCTACAATGAGCAGTTCTTC. Amino acids: CASSLVGGGSSYNEQFF.

This clonotype was counted only a few times. The chain joins TRBV5-6 to TRBJ2-3, with D unresolved. Germline V gives CDR1 SGHDT, CDR2 YYEEEE. The length of the CDR3 is 12 residues. The ends were cut back, 1 base at V and 7 bases at J, with 7 bases in the middle. The CDR3 coding sequence is TGTGCCAGCAGCTTGTCGGGCAATACGCAGTATTTT. Translated, it gives CASSLSGNTQYF.

This rearrangement joins TRBV12-3 or TRBV12-4 to TRBJ2-3; TRBD2 matches at 10 bases. The CDR3 is made up of 15 amino acids. Germline trimming cut 6 bases from V and 1 base from J; bases unmatched to any gene: 4. The CDR3 loop is CASRPAGGGTDTQYF. The CDR3 DNA follows: TGTGCCAGCAGGCCAGCGGGGGGGGGCACAGATACGCAGTATTTT.